This record covers a single TCR beta chain. The CDR3 covers 14 residues. Trimming removed 8 bases at V and 3 bases at J, with 16 bases between. Looked up from germline, CDR1 is LNHDA and CDR2 is SQIVND (reference sequence). TCR beta CDR3 sequences were amplified from RNA transcripts. A set of HTBI primers served as the primers for a first-round RT-PCR of the TCR CDR3. TCRdb itself ran the multiplex PCR reads through MiXCR, one entry per CDR3 protein. The top ten hold approximately 20% of the sample, which has approximately 350,000 distinct CDR3 sequences, roughly 15% seen once. The data were taken from a study of T cells in Graves' hyperthyroidism and ophthalmopathy.

Sequencing was done on a sample of blood. The TCR sequence derives from a woman aged 60-75 years with Graves' ophthalmopathy. The V gene is TRBV19, the J gene TRBJ1-1, with D possibly being TRBD1 (5 bases). The CDR3 nucleotides are TGTGCCAGTGAGGGGAAAGACGGCTACACTGAAGCTTTCTTT. Protein product: CASEGKDGYTEAFF. The complete variable domain, with remaining parts taken from reference TRBV19 and TRBJ1-1, reads DGGITQSPKYLFRKEGQNVTLSCEQNLNHDAMYWYRQDPGQGLRLIYYSQIVNDFQKGDIAEGYSVSREKKESFPLTVTSAQKNPTAFYLCASEGKDGYTEAFFGQGTRLTVV.